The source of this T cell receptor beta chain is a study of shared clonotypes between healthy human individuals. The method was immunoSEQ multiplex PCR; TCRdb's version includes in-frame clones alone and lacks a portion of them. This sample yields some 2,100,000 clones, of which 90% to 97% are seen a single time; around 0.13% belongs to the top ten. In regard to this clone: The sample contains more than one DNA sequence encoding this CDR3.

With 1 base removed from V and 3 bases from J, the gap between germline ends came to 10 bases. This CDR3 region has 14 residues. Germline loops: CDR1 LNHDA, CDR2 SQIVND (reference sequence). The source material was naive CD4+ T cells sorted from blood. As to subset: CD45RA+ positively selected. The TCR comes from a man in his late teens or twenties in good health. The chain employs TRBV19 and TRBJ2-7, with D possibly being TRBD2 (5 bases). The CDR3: CASSIGVGVYEQYF. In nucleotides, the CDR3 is TGTGCCAGTAGTATAGGGGTCGGGGTCTACGAGCAGTACTTC.